These T cell receptor beta chains were read from a single sample in a study of T cell responses to AZD1222 COVID-19 vaccine. Profiling relied on immunoSEQ multiplex PCR, and the TCRdb table lists in-frame clones only, not all of them. The data hold around 110,000 clones, with around nine tenths observed a single time. The sequencing used peripheral blood, collected on day 0 of AZD1222 vaccination. These receptors all stem from an adult in good health. Both conserved end residues are part of each CDR3. The order of the fields is clone size, J gene, V gene, D gene, CDR3 DNA, CDR3 protein. D genes are given only for firm matches. Only some rows state a clone size, as once, few, many or a class for expanded clones.

once,TRBJ2-1,TRBV13,NA,TGTGCCAGCAGCTTAGGGGAGAGGTTTGCCAATCCTTTACAATGGAATGAGCAGTTCTTC,CASSLGERFANPLQWNEQFF
NA,TRBJ1-2,TRBV5-4,NA,TGTGCCAGCAGCCGACCTGAGGGGCAGGGTGGCTACACCTTC,CASSRPEGQGGYTF
NA,TRBJ2-7,TRBV7-2,TRBD1,TGTGCCAGCAGTTCCGGGACAGGGTCCTACGAGCAGTACTTC,CASSSGTGSYEQYF
NA,TRBJ2-6,TRBV5-1,NA,TGCGCCAGCAGCTTAGGGGGCTCTGGGGCCAACGTCCTGACTTTC,CASSLGGSGANVLTF
NA,TRBJ1-1,TRBV29-1,TRBD1,TGCAGCGTGGGGGGTTGGGACAGGGGGAGCACTGAAGCTTTCTTT,CSVGGWDRGSTEAFF
NA,TRBJ1-4,TRBV10-2,NA,TGCGCCAGCAAGGCGGCAGGGGTTTTCGAAAAACTGTTTTTT,CASKAAGVFEKLFF
once,TRBJ2-3,TRBV19,TRBD1,TGTGCCAGTAGTGGAAGACAGGGGATCACAGATACGCAGTATTTT,CASSGRQGITDTQYF
NA,TRBJ1-5,TRBV9,NA,TGTGCCAGCAGCGTAGTTGGGAATCAGCCCCAGCATTTT,CASSVVGNQPQHF
NA,TRBJ1-3,TRBV4-2,NA,TGTGCCAGCAGCCAAGTAACAGGCACTGGAAACACCATATATTTT,CASSQVTGTGNTIYF
NA,TRBJ1-5,TRBV7-9,NA,TGTGCCAGCAGCCGAACAGGAAATAGCAATCAGCCCCAGCATTTT,CASSRTGNSNQPQHF
NA,TRBJ2-3,TRBV20-1,NA,TGCAGTGCTTCGGTAGATACGCAGTATTTT,CSASVDTQYF
NA,TRBJ2-3,TRBV2,NA,TGTGCCAGCAGTGAAGCGGGGCCAGATACGCAGTATTTT,CASSEAGPDTQYF
NA,TRBJ2-5,TRBV5-4,NA,TGTGCCAGCAGCTTGCGACAGCAAGAGACCCAGTACTTC,CASSLRQQETQYF
once,TRBJ1-1,TRBV25-1,NA,TGTGCCAGCAGTGAGGTTTTTTACGAGTTTTTGCAAGAAGCTTTCTTT,CASSEVFYEFLQEAFF
NA,TRBJ2-3,TRBV5-4,NA,TGTGCCAGCAGCCAGGATTACAGCACAGATACGCAGTATTTT,CASSQDYSTDTQYF
NA,TRBJ2-7,TRBV6-5,NA,TGTGCCAGCAAGGATAGGGGGGGCGGATACGAGCAGTACTTC,CASKDRGGGYEQYF
NA,TRBJ1-1,TRBV10-3,NA,TGTGCCATCATGCCTACTATGAACACTGAAGCTTTCTTT,CAIMPTMNTEAFF
NA,TRBJ1-5,TRBV6-5,TRBD1,TGTGCCAGCGGGACAGTTAGCAATCAGCCCCAGCATTTT,CASGTVSNQPQHF
NA,TRBJ1-2,TRBV10-1,TRBD1,TGCGCCAGCAGTGAGCCGTCCGACAGGGTCCTAGGAAATGGCTACACCTTC,CASSEPSDRVLGNGYTF
NA,TRBJ2-7,TRBV7-2,TRBD1,TGTGCCAGCAGCCTAAGACAGGGGAACAGCGAGCAGTACTTC,CASSLRQGNSEQYF
NA,TRBJ1-1,TRBV7-9,NA,TGTGCCAGCAGCTTAGACCCTAAGGGGGGAGGCACTGAAGCTTTCTTT,CASSLDPKGGGTEAFF
NA,TRBJ2-1,TRBV6-6,NA,TGTGCCAGCAGCCCGACAACCCGCTCCTACAATGAGCAGTTCTTC,CASSPTTRSYNEQFF
many,TRBJ2-7,TRBV27,TRBD1,TGTGCCAGCAGCCTGGGGGACAGGGGGCTATCCTACGAGCAGTACTTC,CASSLGDRGLSYEQYF
NA,TRBJ1-1,TRBV7-9,TRBD1,TGTGCCAGCAGCTTAATTCCATTCAGGGGGCGCGATGACACTGAAGCTTTCTTT,CASSLIPFRGRDDTEAFF
NA,TRBJ2-2,TRBV25-1,TRBD1,TGTGCCAGCAGTCTTCCCGGGACAGGGGTAACCGGGGAGCTGTTTTTT,CASSLPGTGVTGELFF
few,TRBJ2-1,TRBV9,NA,TGTGCCAGCAGCGTAGAATGGGGGGGGCACAATGAGCAGTTCTTC,CASSVEWGGHNEQFF
NA,TRBJ2-5,TRBV5-4,NA,TGTGCCAGCAGCTTGCAACAAGAGACCCAGTACTTC,CASSLQQETQYF
NA,TRBJ1-1,TRBV3-1/TRBV3-2,NA,TGTGCCAGCAGCCAAGTAGGGAACACTGAAGCTTTCTTT,CASSQVGNTEAFF
NA,TRBJ2-1,TRBV29-1,NA,TGCAGCGTTGGTCCCGAGGCCTACAATGAGCAGTTCTTC,CSVGPEAYNEQFF
NA,TRBJ1-2,TRBV6-1,NA,TGTGCCAGCAGTGAAGTAAGACAGGCTAACTATGGCTACACCTTC,CASSEVRQANYGYTF
NA,TRBJ2-3,TRBV28,NA,TGTGCCAGCAGTTTACCCGGGACCACAGATACGCAGTATTTT,CASSLPGTTDTQYF
NA,TRBJ1-2,TRBV6-5,NA,TGTGCCAGCAGGAACAGGGTGAATGAGGATTATGGCTACACCTTC,CASRNRVNEDYGYTF
NA,TRBJ1-1,TRBV3-1/TRBV3-2,NA,TGTGCCAGCAGCGGACCAATTCGCACTGAAGCTTTCTTT,CASSGPIRTEAFF
once,TRBJ1-3,TRBV30,NA,TGTGCCTGGGCTAGATCCTCTGGAAACACCATATATTTT,CAWARSSGNTIYF
NA,TRBJ1-5,TRBV10-3,NA,TGTGCCATCAGCACAGGGAGCAATCAGCCCCAGCATTTT,CAISTGSNQPQHF
NA,TRBJ1-5,TRBV5-4,TRBD1,TGTGCCAGCAGCATTCAGGGGGCAGGGCAGCCCCAGCATTTT,CASSIQGAGQPQHF
NA,TRBJ1-1,TRBV2,NA,TGTGCCAGCAGTGCCCAACAGAGTCCCAACACTGAAGCTTTCTTT,CASSAQQSPNTEAFF
NA,TRBJ1-2,TRBV30,TRBD1,TGTGCCTCCGCCAGCGCCGGGACAGGGAACTATGGCTACACCTTC,CASASAGTGNYGYTF
NA,TRBJ2-4,TRBV7-9,TRBD2,TGTGCCAGCAGCCCCCGTGGGGCCGGGGGGGCTATCGTCATTCAGTACTTC,CASSPRGAGGAIVIQYF
NA,TRBJ1-5,TRBV7-2,TRBD1,TGTGCCAGCAGCTATCAGGGGGGGCATCAGCCCCAGCATTTT,CASSYQGGHQPQHF
NA,TRBJ1-3,TRBV15,NA,TGTGCCACCAGCAGAGACACAGGGTTCGCTGGAAACACCATATATTTT,CATSRDTGFAGNTIYF
NA,TRBJ1-1,TRBV9,NA,TGTGCCAGCAGCCTTACAGGGACGGGGACTGAAGCTTTCTTT,CASSLTGTGTEAFF
NA,TRBJ1-4,TRBV15,NA,TGTGCCACCACGACCTGGGGAGAAAAACTGTTTTTT,CATTTWGEKLFF
NA,TRBJ2-3,TRBV6-1,NA,TGTGCCAGCAGTGACCCGGGGGCCGATACGCAGTATTTT,CASSDPGADTQYF
NA,TRBJ1-2,TRBV29-1,TRBD1,TGCAGCGTTGTGGGGGCACAGGGGGCGCGGGGCTACACCTTC,CSVVGAQGARGYTF
once,TRBJ2-3,TRBV11-3,TRBD2,TGTGCCAGCAGCCTACGAACTAGCGGGGGGGCAGATACGCAGTATTTT,CASSLRTSGGADTQYF
NA,TRBJ1-5,TRBV20-1,TRBD1,TGCAGTGCTAGTAGTGACAGGGGGCTTCAGCCCCAGCATTTT,CSASSDRGLQPQHF
few,TRBJ1-5,TRBV13,NA,TGTGCCAGCAGCTTAGGGTGGACCGAAAGCAATCAGCCCCAGCATTTT,CASSLGWTESNQPQHF
many,TRBJ2-3,TRBV18,TRBD1,TGTGCCAGCTCATTTCGTCAGGGGGCCTATACTCCAGATACGCAGTATTTT,CASSFRQGAYTPDTQYF
NA,TRBJ2-3,TRBV5-1,TRBD2,TGCGCCAGCAGCGAGACTAGCGGGGGTTTGGTTGATACGCAGTATTTT,CASSETSGGLVDTQYF
NA,TRBJ2-7,TRBV11-2,NA,TGTGCCAGCAGCCCAGTGCGGGGCTCCGAGCAGTACTTC,CASSPVRGSEQYF
few,TRBJ1-2,TRBV2,NA,TGTGCCAGCAGTGCGGGGGGTTATGGCTACACCTTC,CASSAGGYGYTF
NA,TRBJ1-2,TRBV5-6,NA,TGTGCCAGCAGCTTGGTCGGTTTACAGGGAGGTGGCTACACCTTC,CASSLVGLQGGGYTF
NA,TRBJ2-1,TRBV7-2,TRBD2,TGTGCCAGCAGCCAATGGACTAGCGGGGGGGCTGGGCAGTTCTTC,CASSQWTSGGAGQFF
NA,TRBJ1-2,TRBV6-5,NA,TGTGCCAGCAGTTATTACGGAACAGGGATTAACTATGGCTACACCTTC,CASSYYGTGINYGYTF